This entry concerns a single TCR beta chain. The sample originates from a study of cytomegalovirus exposure and HLA in healthy donors. Study information: Ancestry clustering placed about 80% of roughly 400 genotyped donors in the Caucasian-associated cluster.

V was clipped by 4 bases and J by 6 bases; unmatched bases: 7. Germline assignment: CDR1 SGDLS and CDR2 YYNGEE. The length of the CDR3 is 14 residues. Whereas donors were nominally healthy upon sampling, unrecorded immune exposures were probable. 13 Jbeta primers and 60 Vbeta primers were used for the PCR. TCRdb's table, derived via immunoSEQ multiplex PCR, lists solely in-frame clones and lacks some. There are 130,000 or so clones in the sample; approximately 80% occur only once, and 1.5% to 2.5% lies in the top ten. Input material: PBMCs. The receptor's source is a woman in her forties in good health and CMV-seronegative. The chain has TRBV9 and TRBJ2-1; 7 bases match TRBD2. CDR3 protein: CASSPSGGSNEQFF. The CDR3 nucleotides are TGTGCCAGCAGCCCCTCCGGGGGGAGCAATGAGCAGTTCTTC.